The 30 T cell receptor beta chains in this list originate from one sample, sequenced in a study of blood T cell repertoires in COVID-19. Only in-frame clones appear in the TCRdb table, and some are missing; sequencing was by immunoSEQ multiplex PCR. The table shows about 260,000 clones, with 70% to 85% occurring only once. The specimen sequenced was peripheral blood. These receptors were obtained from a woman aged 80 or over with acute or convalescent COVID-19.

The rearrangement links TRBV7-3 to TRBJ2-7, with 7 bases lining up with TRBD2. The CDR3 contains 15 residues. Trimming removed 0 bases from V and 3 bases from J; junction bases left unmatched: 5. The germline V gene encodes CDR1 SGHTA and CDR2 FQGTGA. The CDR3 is CASSLTGGGGYEQYF. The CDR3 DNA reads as TGTGCCAGCAGCTTAACGGGCGGGGGAGGCTACGAGCAGTACTTC.

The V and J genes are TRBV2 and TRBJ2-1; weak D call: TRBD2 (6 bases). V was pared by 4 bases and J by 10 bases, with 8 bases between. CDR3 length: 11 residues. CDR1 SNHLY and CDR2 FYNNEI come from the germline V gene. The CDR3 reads CASSGRGEQFF. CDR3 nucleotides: TGTGCCAGCAGTGGGAGGGGCGAGCAGTTCTTC.

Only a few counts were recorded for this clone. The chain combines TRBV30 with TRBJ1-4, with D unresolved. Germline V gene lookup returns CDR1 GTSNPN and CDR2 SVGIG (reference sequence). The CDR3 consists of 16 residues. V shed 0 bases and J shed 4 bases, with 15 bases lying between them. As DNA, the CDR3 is TGTGCCTGGAGTGTAGGCCAGGCGTCGAGTAATGAAAAACTGTTTTTT. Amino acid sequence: CAWSVGQASSNEKLFF.

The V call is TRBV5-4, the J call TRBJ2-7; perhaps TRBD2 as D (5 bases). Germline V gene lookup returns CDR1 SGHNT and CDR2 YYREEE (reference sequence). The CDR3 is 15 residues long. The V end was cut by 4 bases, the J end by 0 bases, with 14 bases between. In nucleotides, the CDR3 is TGTGCCAGCAGCGTAGGACTGATAAGCTCCTACGAGCAGTACTTC. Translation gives CASSVGLISSYEQYF.

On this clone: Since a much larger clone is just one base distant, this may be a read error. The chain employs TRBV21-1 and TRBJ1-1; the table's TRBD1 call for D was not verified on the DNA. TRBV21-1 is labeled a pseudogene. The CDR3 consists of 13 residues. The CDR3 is CASSTDRNTEAFF. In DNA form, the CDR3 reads TGTGCCAGCAGCACCGACAGGAACACTGAAGCTTTCTTT.

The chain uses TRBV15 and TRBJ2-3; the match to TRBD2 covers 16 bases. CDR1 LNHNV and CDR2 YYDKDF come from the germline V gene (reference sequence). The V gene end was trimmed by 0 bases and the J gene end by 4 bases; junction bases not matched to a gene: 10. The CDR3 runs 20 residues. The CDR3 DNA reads TGTGCCACCAGCAGAGATCCGGCGGGACTAGCGGGAGGGGGCGCAGATACGCAGTATTTT. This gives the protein CATSRDPAGLAGGGADTQYF.

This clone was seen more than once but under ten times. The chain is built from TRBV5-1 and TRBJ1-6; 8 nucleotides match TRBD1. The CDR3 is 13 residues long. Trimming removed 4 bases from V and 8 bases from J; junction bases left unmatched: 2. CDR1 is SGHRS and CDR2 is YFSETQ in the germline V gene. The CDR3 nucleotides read TGCGCCAGCAGCGCGACAGGGGATTCACCCCTCCACTTT. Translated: CASSATGDSPLHF.

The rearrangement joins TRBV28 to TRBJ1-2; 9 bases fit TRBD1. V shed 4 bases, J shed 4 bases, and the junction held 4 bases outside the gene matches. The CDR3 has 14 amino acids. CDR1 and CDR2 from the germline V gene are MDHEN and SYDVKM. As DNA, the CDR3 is TGTGCCAGCAGTTCGACAGGGGGATCCTATGGCTACACCTTC. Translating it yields CASSSTGGSYGYTF.

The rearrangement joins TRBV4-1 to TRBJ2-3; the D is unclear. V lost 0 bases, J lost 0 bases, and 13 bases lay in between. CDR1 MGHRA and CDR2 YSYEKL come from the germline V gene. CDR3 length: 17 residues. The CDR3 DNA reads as TGCGCCAGCAGCCAAGATTCAGGTCCAGGTAGCACAGATACGCAGTATTTT. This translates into CASSQDSGPGSTDTQYF.

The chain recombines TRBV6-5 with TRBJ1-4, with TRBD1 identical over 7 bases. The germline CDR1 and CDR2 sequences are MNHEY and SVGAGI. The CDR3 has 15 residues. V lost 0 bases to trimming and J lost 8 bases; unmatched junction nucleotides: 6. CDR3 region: CASSYSSAGGEKLFF. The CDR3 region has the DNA TGTGCCAGCAGTTACTCGTCCGCAGGGGGGGAAAAACTGTTTTTT.

CDR3 sequence: CASSDSGRGTEAFF. CDR3 sequence (DNA): TGTGCCAGCAGTGATTCAGGGAGGGGCACTGAAGCTTTCTTT. This chain uses TRBV2 with TRBJ1-1; the D gene is possibly TRBD1 (5 bases). The CDR3 consists of 14 residues. The V end was cut by 3 bases, the J end by 4 bases, with 12 bases between. The germline V gene has CDR1 SNHLY and CDR2 FYNNEI.

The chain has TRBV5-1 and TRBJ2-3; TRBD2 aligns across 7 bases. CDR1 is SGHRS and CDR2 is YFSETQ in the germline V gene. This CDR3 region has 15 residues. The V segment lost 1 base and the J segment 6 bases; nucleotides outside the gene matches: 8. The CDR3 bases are TGCGCCAGCAGCTTGAGCCCGGGAGGAACCGATACGCAGTATTTT. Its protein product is CASSLSPGGTDTQYF.

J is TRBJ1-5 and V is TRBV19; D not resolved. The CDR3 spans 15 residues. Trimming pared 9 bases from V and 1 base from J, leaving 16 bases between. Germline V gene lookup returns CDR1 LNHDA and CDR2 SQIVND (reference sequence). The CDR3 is CASNVRTSSNQPQHF. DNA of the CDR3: TGTGCCAGCAACGTCAGGACTTCCAGCAATCAGCCCCAGCATTTT.

The CDR3 region is CASSLSGGPSPLHF. CDR3 sequence (DNA): TGTGCCAGCAGCTTGTCCGGGGGGCCTTCACCCCTCCACTTT. The chain recombines TRBV7-3 with TRBJ1-6, with D maybe TRBD1 (6 bases). CDR3 length equals 14 residues. Germline CDR1 and CDR2: SGHTA and FQGTGA. Trimming pared 3 bases from V and 9 bases from J, leaving 12 bases between.

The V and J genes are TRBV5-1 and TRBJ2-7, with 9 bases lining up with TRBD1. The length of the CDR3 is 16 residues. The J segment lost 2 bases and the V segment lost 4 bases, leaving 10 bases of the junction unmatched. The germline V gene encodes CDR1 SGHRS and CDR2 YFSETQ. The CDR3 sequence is CASSPIGQGRTYEQYF. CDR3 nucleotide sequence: TGCGCCAGCAGCCCCATTGGACAGGGGCGGACCTACGAGCAGTACTTC. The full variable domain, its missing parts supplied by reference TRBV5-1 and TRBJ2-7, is KAGVTQTPRYLIKTRGQQVTLSCSPISGHRSVSWYQQTPGQGLQFLFEYFSETQRNKGNFPGRFSGRQFSNSRSEMNVSTLELGDSALYLCASSPIGQGRTYEQYFGPGTRLTVT.

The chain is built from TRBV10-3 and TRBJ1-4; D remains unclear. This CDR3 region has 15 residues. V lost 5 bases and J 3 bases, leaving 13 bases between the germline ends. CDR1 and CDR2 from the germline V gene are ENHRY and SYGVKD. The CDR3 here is CAISPDGRSNEKLFF. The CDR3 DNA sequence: TGTGCCATCAGTCCGGACGGGAGGTCTAATGAAAAACTGTTTTTT.

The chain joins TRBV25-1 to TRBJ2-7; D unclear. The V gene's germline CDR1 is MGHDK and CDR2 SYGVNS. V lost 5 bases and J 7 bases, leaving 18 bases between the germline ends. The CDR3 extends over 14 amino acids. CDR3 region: CASSNPAKKAEQYF. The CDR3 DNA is TGTGCCAGCAGTAACCCCGCCAAAAAAGCGGAGCAGTACTTC.

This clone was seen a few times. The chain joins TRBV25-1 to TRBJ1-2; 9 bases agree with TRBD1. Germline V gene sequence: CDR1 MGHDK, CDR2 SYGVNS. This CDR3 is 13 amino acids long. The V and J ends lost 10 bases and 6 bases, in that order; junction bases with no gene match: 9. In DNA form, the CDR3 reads TGTGCCACCATCGCACAGGGGGCTAATGGCTACACCTTC. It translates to CATIAQGANGYTF.

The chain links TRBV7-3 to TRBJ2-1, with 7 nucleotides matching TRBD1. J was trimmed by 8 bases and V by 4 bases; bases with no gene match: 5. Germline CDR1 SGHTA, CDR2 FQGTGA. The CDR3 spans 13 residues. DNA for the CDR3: TGTGCCAGCAGCTGGGACAGCACCTATGAGCAGTTCTTC. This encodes CASSWDSTYEQFF.

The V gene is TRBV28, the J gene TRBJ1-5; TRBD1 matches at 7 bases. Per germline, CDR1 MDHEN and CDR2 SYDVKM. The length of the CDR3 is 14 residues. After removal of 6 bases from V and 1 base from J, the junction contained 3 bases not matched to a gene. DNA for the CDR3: TGTGCCAGCAGCCGGGGACAGAGCAATCAGCCCCAGCATTTT. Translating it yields CASSRGQSNQPQHF.

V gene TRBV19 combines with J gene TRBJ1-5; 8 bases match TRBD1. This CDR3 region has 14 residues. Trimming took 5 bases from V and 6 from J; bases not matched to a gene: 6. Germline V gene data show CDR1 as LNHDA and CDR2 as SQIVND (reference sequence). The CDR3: CASSSNRGTQPQHF. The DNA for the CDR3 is TGTGCCAGTAGTTCGAACAGGGGGACTCAGCCCCAGCATTTT.

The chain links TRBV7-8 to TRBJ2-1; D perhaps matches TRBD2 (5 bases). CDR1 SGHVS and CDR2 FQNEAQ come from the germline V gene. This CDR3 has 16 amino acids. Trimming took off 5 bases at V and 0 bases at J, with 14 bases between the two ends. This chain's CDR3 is CASSKRTGSSYNEQFF. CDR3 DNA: TGTGCCAGCAGCAAGCGGACTGGGAGCTCCTACAATGAGCAGTTCTTC.

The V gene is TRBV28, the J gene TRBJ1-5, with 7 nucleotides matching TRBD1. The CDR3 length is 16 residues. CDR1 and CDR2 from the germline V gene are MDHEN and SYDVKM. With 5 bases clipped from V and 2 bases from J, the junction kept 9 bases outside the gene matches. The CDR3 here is CASSPPQGSGNQPQHF. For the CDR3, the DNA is TGTGCCAGCAGTCCACCACAGGGGAGCGGCAATCAGCCCCAGCATTTT.

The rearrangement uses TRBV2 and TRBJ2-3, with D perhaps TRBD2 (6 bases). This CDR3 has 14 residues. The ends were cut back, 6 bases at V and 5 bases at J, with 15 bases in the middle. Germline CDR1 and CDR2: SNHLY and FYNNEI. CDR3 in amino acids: CASRYQTGVDTQYF. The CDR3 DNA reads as TGTGCCAGCAGATATCAAACGGGGGTAGATACGCAGTATTTT.

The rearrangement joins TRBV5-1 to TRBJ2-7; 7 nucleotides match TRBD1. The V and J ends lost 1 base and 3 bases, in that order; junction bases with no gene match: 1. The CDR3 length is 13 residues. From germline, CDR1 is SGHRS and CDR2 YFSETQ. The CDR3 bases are TGCGCCAGCAGCTTGACAGGGGACTACGAGCAGTACTTC. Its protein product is CASSLTGDYEQYF.

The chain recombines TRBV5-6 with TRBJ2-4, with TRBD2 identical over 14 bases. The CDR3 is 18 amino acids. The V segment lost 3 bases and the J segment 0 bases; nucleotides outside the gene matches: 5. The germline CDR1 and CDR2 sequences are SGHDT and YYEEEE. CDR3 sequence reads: CASSSGTSGGLAKNIQYF. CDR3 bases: TGTGCCAGCAGCTCCGGGACTAGCGGGGGACTAGCCAAAAACATTCAGTACTTC.

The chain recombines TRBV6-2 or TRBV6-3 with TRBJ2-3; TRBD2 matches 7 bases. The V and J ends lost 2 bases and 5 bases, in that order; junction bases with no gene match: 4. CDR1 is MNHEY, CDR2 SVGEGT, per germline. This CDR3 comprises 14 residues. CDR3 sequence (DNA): TGTGCCAGCAGTTACAGGCGGGGGAAAGATACGCAGTATTTT. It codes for CASSYRRGKDTQYF.

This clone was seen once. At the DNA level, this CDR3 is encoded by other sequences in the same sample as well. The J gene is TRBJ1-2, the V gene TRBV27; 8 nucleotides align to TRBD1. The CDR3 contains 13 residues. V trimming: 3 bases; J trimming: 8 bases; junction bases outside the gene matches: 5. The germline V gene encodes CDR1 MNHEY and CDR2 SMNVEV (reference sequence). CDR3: CASSFRTGNGYTF. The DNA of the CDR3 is TGTGCCAGCAGTTTCCGGACAGGGAACGGCTACACCTTC.

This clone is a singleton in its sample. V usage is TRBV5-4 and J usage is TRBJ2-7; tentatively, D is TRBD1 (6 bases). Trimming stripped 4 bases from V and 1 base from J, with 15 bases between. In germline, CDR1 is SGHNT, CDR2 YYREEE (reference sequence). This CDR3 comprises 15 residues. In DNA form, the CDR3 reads TGTGCCAGCAGCAAATATTCCGGGACATCCTACGAGCAGTACTTC. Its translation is CASSKYSGTSYEQYF.

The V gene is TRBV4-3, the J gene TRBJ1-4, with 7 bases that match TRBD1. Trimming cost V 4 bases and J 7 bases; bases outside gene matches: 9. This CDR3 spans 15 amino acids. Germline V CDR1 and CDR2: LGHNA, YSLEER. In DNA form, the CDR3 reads TGCGCCAGCAGCCCAGGTGACAGGGTTAGTGAAAAACTGTTTTTT. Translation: CASSPGDRVSEKLFF.